The 29 T cell receptor beta chains given below trace back to one sample, sequenced in a study of Graves' ophthalmopathy and Graves' hyperthyroidism. RNA transcripts provided the template for amplifying TCR beta CDR3 regions. HTBI-primed RT-PCR formed the first round, and a multiplex PCR formed the second. From the multiplex PCR reads, TCRdb called clonotypes with MiXCR, one entry per CDR3 protein. The data show over a million distinct CDR3 sequences, approximately 35% seen once. The sequenced sample was peripheral blood or thyroid tissue (not recorded which). The receptors originated from an adult man with Graves' hyperthyroidism.

Many counts were recorded for this clonotype. The rearrangement links TRBV2 to TRBJ1-2, with TRBD1 matching 9 bases. Germline assignment: CDR1 SNHLY and CDR2 FYNNEI. The CDR3 loop spans 13 amino acids. Unmatched junction bases numbered 5, after V lost 7 bases and J lost 5 bases. CDR3 sequence: CASNSDRGYGYTF. CDR3 coding DNA: TGTGCCAGCAATTCGGACAGGGGATATGGCTACACCTTC.

This clonotype was picked up many times. V and J are TRBV7-8 and TRBJ1-6; D remains unclear. CDR3 length: 15 residues. V dropped 2 bases and J dropped 9 bases, with 14 bases sitting between them. Germline assignment: CDR1 SGHVS and CDR2 FQNEAQ. The CDR3 spells CASSLMGYAGSPLHF. As DNA, the CDR3 is TGTGCCAGCAGCTTAATGGGCTACGCAGGTTCACCCCTCCACTTT.

The V and J genes are TRBV2 and TRBJ1-6, with D maybe TRBD1 (6 bases). The V end was cut by 4 bases, the J end by 10 bases, with 14 bases between. Germline assignment: CDR1 SNHLY and CDR2 FYNNEI. CDR3 length equals 14 residues. The CDR3 nucleotides read TGTGCCAGCAGTGGGGCAGGGGTTAGGTCACCCCTCCACTTT. The encoded protein is CASSGAGVRSPLHF.

At least ten counts were recorded for this clonotype. The chain joins TRBV7-9 to TRBJ1-1; D ambiguous. The V end was cut by 5 bases, the J end by 0 bases, with 7 bases between. This CDR3 has 13 residues. Germline values: CDR1 SEHNR, CDR2 FQNEAQ (reference sequence). In DNA form, the CDR3 reads TGTGCCAGCAGCGCCTCTTTGAACACTGAAGCTTTCTTT. Its translation is CASSASLNTEAFF.

This clonotype has a count of ten or more. The genes are TRBV7-2 and TRBJ2-7; 11 positions match TRBD2. Germline CDR1 reads SGHTA; CDR2 reads FQGNSA. Losses at the gene ends were 4 bases for V and 6 bases for J; bases not matched to a gene: 2. The CDR3 spans 13 residues. The DNA for the CDR3 is TGTGCCAGCAGCTATACTAGCGGGAGCGAGCAGTACTTC. Residues: CASSYTSGSEQYF.

This clonotype was found many times. The genes are TRBV20-1 and TRBJ1-4; a weak D match, TRBD1 (6 bases). The CDR3 covers 13 residues. Germline CDR1 reads DFQATT; CDR2 reads SNEGSKA (reference sequence). CDR3: CSRRGPRDEKLFF. In DNA form, the CDR3 reads TGCAGCCGTCGGGGGCCCCGAGATGAAAAACTGTTTTTT.

This clonotype was found many times. This rearrangement joins TRBV7-2 to TRBJ2-7; D gene ambiguous. CDR1 is SGHTA, CDR2 FQGNSA, per germline. This CDR3 has 13 amino acids. V was cut by 1 base and J by 9 bases, with 13 bases left in between. CDR3 DNA sequence: TGTGCCAGCAGCTTAGTGGCGGCCAATGGGCAGTACTTC. Amino acid sequence: CASSLVAANGQYF.

This clonotype has at least ten counts. V usage is TRBV24-1 and J usage is TRBJ1-4; D not resolved. Germline CDR1 KGHDR, CDR2 SFDVKD. V was trimmed by 3 bases and J by 14 bases, leaving 15 bases between them. This CDR3 comprises 13 residues. The CDR3 region has the DNA TGTGCCACCAGTGATCCCCAGTTGGGGAAGCTGTTTTTT. Its protein product is CATSDPQLGKLFF.

This chain joins TRBV6-2 or TRBV6-3 and TRBJ2-7; possibly TRBD1 for D (6 bases). CDR3 length: 14 residues. Deletions cut 6 bases from V and 3 bases from J, with 15 bases between. Germline CDR1 MNHEY, CDR2 SVGEGT. The CDR3 nucleotides are TGTGCCAGCAGCCTACAGACAGGAGTCTACGAGCAGTACTTC. Residues: CASSLQTGVYEQYF.

The chain is built from TRBV7-2 and TRBJ2-5; 9 bases align to TRBD1. The ends lost 6 bases at V and 0 bases at J; junction bases unmatched: 8. The CDR3 is made up of 16 amino acids. Looked up from germline, CDR1 is SGHTA and CDR2 is FQGNSA. DNA for the CDR3: TGTGCCAGCAGTGGGGGCGGGACAGGGAACCAAGAGACCCAGTACTTC. Protein sequence: CASSGGGTGNQETQYF.

This clonotype was detected only a few times. The chain has TRBV30 and TRBJ1-2, with D possibly TRBD1 on 5 matching bases. From germline, CDR1 is GTSNPN and CDR2 SVGIG (reference sequence). The CDR3 is made up of 13 amino acids. The V gene lost 1 base and the J gene lost 8 bases, with 14 bases spanning the gap. Here the CDR3 DNA reads TGTGCCTGGAGTGCCCAGGCAGGGCGAGGCTACACCTTC. It specifies CAWSAQAGRGYTF.

This clonotype was seen repeatedly, ten times or more. The chain is built from TRBV6-5 and TRBJ1-6, with D unclear. V lost 5 bases and J lost 9, with 11 bases in between. The CDR3 sequence is 13 residues long. Looked up from germline, CDR1 is MNHEY and CDR2 is SVGAGI. The chain's CDR3 is CASSNLMGSPLHF. DNA of the CDR3: TGTGCCAGCAGTAACCTAATGGGTTCACCCCTCCACTTT.

This clonotype was counted once. A much larger clone differs by one base, so this may be a read error. This chain links TRBV7-9 with TRBJ2-5, with D perhaps TRBD1 (5 bases). This CDR3 has 17 amino acids. Germline V lookup: CDR1 SEHNR, CDR2 FQNEAQ (reference sequence). V dropped 4 bases and J dropped 7 bases, with 25 bases sitting between them. The CDR3 DNA follows: TGTGCCAGCAGCTCCAATAGAAGGGGCCTCCCCAAGGGGACCCAGTACTTC. This translates into CASSSNRRGLPKGTQYF.

V is TRBV24-1 and J is TRBJ2-2, with a weak D call TRBD2 (6 bases). The V and J ends lost 5 bases and 4 bases respectively, with 13 bases between them. The CDR3 contains 15 residues. CDR1 KGHDR and CDR2 SFDVKD come from the germline V gene. CDR3: CATSAIADSTGELFF. The CDR3 nucleotides read TGTGCCACCAGTGCCATAGCGGATAGCACCGGGGAGCTGTTTTTT.

Only one count was recorded for this clonotype. The chain uses TRBV3-2 and TRBJ2-7; the listed D gene, TRBD2, was not tested against the DNA. TRBV3-2 is marked as a pseudogene. This CDR3 comprises 14 residues. This chain's CDR3 is CASSREMGGYEQYF. In nucleotides, the CDR3 is TGTGCCAGCAGCCGAGAAATGGGAGGCTACGAGCAGTACTTC.

This sequence joins TRBV15 and TRBJ2-2, with D unresolved. This CDR3 comprises 14 residues. Looked up from germline, CDR1 is LNHNV and CDR2 is YYDKDF (reference sequence). With 5 bases removed from V and 6 bases from J, the gap between germline ends came to 13 bases. The CDR3 DNA is TGTGCCACCAGCTGGGATGTTGGGGCCGGGGAGCTGTTTTTT. This encodes CATSWDVGAGELFF.

The V gene is TRBV10-3, the J gene TRBJ2-7, with D perhaps assigned TRBD1 or TRBD2 (6 bases each). This CDR3 has 15 residues. Germline loops: CDR1 ENHRY, CDR2 SYGVKD. Between the trimmed V and J ends, which lost 6 bases and 3 bases, there was a span of 18 bases. CDR3 DNA: TGTGCCATCAGCCGGGAGCCGACAGGCTACTACGAGCAGTACTTC. Its protein is CAISREPTGYYEQYF.

The rearrangement links TRBV29-1 to TRBJ1-1, with 12 bases lining up with TRBD1. The CDR3 loop spans 12 amino acids. Trimming removed 8 bases from V and 7 bases from J; junction bases left unmatched: 5. The germline CDR1 and CDR2 sequences are SQVTM and ANQGSEA. The DNA of the CDR3 is TGCAGCACCGGGACAGGGGGCCGTGAAGCTTTCTTT. As protein: CSTGTGGREAFF.

The rearrangement links TRBV29-1 to TRBJ1-2; 7 positions agree with TRBD1. CDR1 SQVTM and CDR2 ANQGSEA come from the germline V gene. The CDR3 has 12 amino acids. V shed 7 bases and J 6 bases; nucleotides not matched to a gene: 8. CDR3 coding DNA: TGCAGCGGGGCGGAGGGGGCAAATGGCTACACCTTC. As protein: CSGAEGANGYTF.

The chain joins TRBV6-1 to TRBJ1-2; D is uncertain. Germline V lookup: CDR1 MNHNS, CDR2 SASEGT. This CDR3 is 16 amino acids long. The V and J ends lost 0 bases and 6 bases respectively, with 17 bases between them. Here the CDR3 DNA reads TGTGCCAGCAGTGAAGCCTTTACCCGGGGAAGGCATGGCTACACCTTC. It is translated as CASSEAFTRGRHGYTF.

This chain uses TRBV6-5 with TRBJ2-7, with D unresolved. Germline CDR1 reads MNHEY; CDR2 reads SVGAGI. CDR3 length: 14 residues. The V end lost 8 bases, the J end lost 0 bases, and 14 bases lay between the germline ends. CDR3 region: CASQLVLSSYEQYF. In DNA form, the CDR3 reads TGTGCCAGCCAACTTGTTTTAAGCTCCTACGAGCAGTACTTC.

Comments on this clonotype: Just one base apart from a much larger clone, this may be a read error. The chain couples TRBV9 to TRBJ2-5; no clear D gene. With 1 base removed from V and 5 bases from J, the gap between germline ends came to 9 bases. CDR1 SGDLS and CDR2 YYNGEE come from the germline V gene. The CDR3 is 13 amino acids. Here the CDR3 reads CASSVSTAETQYF. CDR3 nucleotides: TGTGCCAGCAGCGTAAGTACGGCGGAGACCCAGTACTTC.

The CDR3 nucleotides are TGTGCCAGCAGGCAAACTAGTACTGAGACCCAGTACTTC. Its translation: CASRQTSTETQYF. The rearrangement joins TRBV6-5 to TRBJ2-5; perhaps TRBD2 as D (5 bases). Trimming left V 6 bases short and J 5 bases short, with 13 bases between. In germline, CDR1 is MNHEY, CDR2 SVGAGI. This CDR3 is 13 amino acids long.

This chain joins TRBV29-1 and TRBJ1-4; D remains unclear. CDR3 length equals 12 residues. The ends were cut back, 4 bases at V and 8 bases at J, with 11 bases in the middle. Germline CDR1 reads SQVTM; CDR2 reads ANQGSEA. CDR3 bases: TGCAGCGTTGTTGTGGTGAACGAAAAACTGTTTTTT. This translates into CSVVVVNEKLFF.

The chain recombines TRBV12-3 or TRBV12-4 with TRBJ1-5; 7 bases align to TRBD1. CDR3 length equals 15 residues. Trimming at V came to 5 bases and at J to 8 bases, leaving 12 bases not matched to a gene. CDR3 DNA sequence: TGTGCCAGCAGTCCCCTAGACAGGGTTACGGAGCCCCAGCATTTT. This translates into CASSPLDRVTEPQHF.

This clonotype was seen repeatedly, ten times or more. The chain couples TRBV20-1 to TRBJ2-7; 9 bases align to TRBD1. The V segment lost 1 base and the J segment 7 bases; nucleotides outside the gene matches: 8. This CDR3 is 14 amino acids long. Germline V gene sequence: CDR1 DFQATT, CDR2 SNEGSKA (reference sequence). CDR3 coding DNA: TGCAGTGCTAGAGTTGGACAGGGGAGTATGGAGCAGTACTTC. Translation gives CSARVGQGSMEQYF.

This clonotype was detected only a few times. This chain connects TRBV9 to TRBJ1-1; D is unclear. CDR3 length equals 16 residues. The V and J ends lost 0 bases and 0 bases respectively, with 12 bases between them. The germline V gene encodes CDR1 SGDLS and CDR2 YYNGEE. The CDR3 loop reads CASSVVVGYMNTEAFF. CDR3 in DNA: TGTGCCAGCAGCGTAGTGGTAGGGTACATGAACACTGAAGCTTTCTTT.

This clonotype was observed many times. This rearrangement joins TRBV9 to TRBJ2-7; 8 positions match TRBD2. The germline V gene encodes CDR1 SGDLS and CDR2 YYNGEE. This CDR3 spans 15 amino acids. V shed 0 bases, J shed 1 base, and the junction held 3 bases outside the gene matches. CDR3 sequence reads: CASSVGGGTSYEQYF. DNA for the CDR3: TGTGCCAGCAGCGTAGGCGGGGGGACTTCCTACGAGCAGTACTTC.

This clonotype was counted ten times or more. The rearrangement joins TRBV29-1 to TRBJ1-2; TRBD1 agrees at 8 bases. The germline V gene has CDR1 SQVTM and CDR2 ANQGSEA. The CDR3 is 14 residues long. J was trimmed by 6 bases and V by 2 bases; bases with no gene match: 8. The CDR3 DNA follows: TGCAGCGTTGAACCCGGACAGGGAGAGAATGGCTACACCTTC. This codes for CSVEPGQGENGYTF.